The clone carrying this T cell receptor beta chain came up many times. What it recognizes is unknown. This CDR3 region has 8 residues. The germline V gene has CDR1 SQVTM and CDR2 ANQGSEA. V lost 4 bases to trimming and J lost 7 bases, with 2 bases between them. This specimen belongs to a study of response to subunit inactivated influenza vaccine. Study-wide results and limits: With each seasonal influenza vaccination, the authors suggested, few new T cells are recruited.

Each CDR3 protein gets one entry after TCRdb re-called the RT-PCR reads with MiXCR. This sample has 450,000 to 600,000 distinct CDR3 sequences, with about 7.6% found just once. The clonotype originates from a man aged 50 to 69 who received an inactivated influenza vaccine. The rearrangement links TRBV29-1 to TRBJ2-7; D call uncertain. Sequences were derived from PBMCs from blood, sampled about 24 months after vaccination. The CDR3 DNA reads as TGCAGCGTTGGGGAGCAGTACTTC. It translates to CSVGEQYF.